These T cell receptor beta chains were read from a single sample in a study of CXCR3-negative and CXCR3-positive naive CD8 T cells. TCRdb reprocessed the 5' RACE reads and reports one entry per CDR3 protein, with no DNA. This repertoire comprises thousands of distinct CDR3 sequences; its ten largest clones make up 2%. The source material was naive CXCR3- CD8+ T cells from blood. These receptors were taken from a human donor in good health. Some clones in this sample may be carry-over from other donors' samples. Both conserved end residues are part of each CDR3. The order of the fields is J gene, V gene, clone size, CDR3 protein. Not all rows give a size; the values are once, few, many and, for expanded clones, a class.

j_call: TRBJ2-1
v_call: TRBV19
clone_size: NA
cdr3_aa: CASVNPAGGFYEQFF

j_call: TRBJ2-5
v_call: TRBV15
clone_size: NA
cdr3_aa: CATSRDDGSETQYF

j_call: TRBJ2-1
v_call: TRBV29-1
clone_size: NA
cdr3_aa: CSVSGTSSDEQFF

j_call: TRBJ2-3
v_call: TRBV11-2
clone_size: NA
cdr3_aa: CASSYRTTSTDTQYF

j_call: TRBJ2-1
v_call: TRBV3-1
clone_size: NA
cdr3_aa: CASSQDFSRYNEQFF

j_call: TRBJ1-1
v_call: TRBV2
clone_size: NA
cdr3_aa: CASGTNTEAFF

j_call: TRBJ2-7
v_call: TRBV27
clone_size: medium-sized
cdr3_aa: CASSTRQGNHEQYF

j_call: TRBJ2-5
v_call: TRBV4-1
clone_size: medium-sized
cdr3_aa: CASSLLFTGTSDETQYF

j_call: TRBJ2-7
v_call: TRBV29-1
clone_size: NA
cdr3_aa: CSVELGREQYF

j_call: TRBJ2-1
v_call: TRBV29-1
clone_size: NA
cdr3_aa: CSAVLYNEQFF

j_call: TRBJ1-2
v_call: TRBV20-1
clone_size: NA
cdr3_aa: CSARVTGYGYTF

j_call: TRBJ1-1
v_call: TRBV2
clone_size: medium-sized
cdr3_aa: CASLQGNTEAFF

j_call: TRBJ2-5
v_call: TRBV11-1
clone_size: NA
cdr3_aa: CASGSQTPQYF

j_call: TRBJ2-4
v_call: TRBV6-5
clone_size: NA
cdr3_aa: CASVDSNDIQYF

j_call: TRBJ1-1
v_call: TRBV6-2/TRBV6-3
clone_size: NA
cdr3_aa: CASSRPRVVDTEAFF

j_call: TRBJ2-7
v_call: TRBV25-1
clone_size: NA
cdr3_aa: CASTTTLEQGPEQYF

j_call: TRBJ1-4
v_call: TRBV7-2
clone_size: medium-sized
cdr3_aa: CASSWAGGTNEKLFF

j_call: TRBJ1-5
v_call: TRBV5-5
clone_size: medium-sized
cdr3_aa: CASSLEGREWEQPQHF

j_call: TRBJ2-7
v_call: TRBV3-1
clone_size: medium-sized
cdr3_aa: CASSPGQGGYEQYF

j_call: TRBJ2-7
v_call: TRBV29-1
clone_size: NA
cdr3_aa: CSVYSAGVQGGSYEQYF

j_call: TRBJ2-1
v_call: TRBV5-1
clone_size: NA
cdr3_aa: CASSSGTGDSYNEQFF

j_call: TRBJ2-1
v_call: TRBV12-3/TRBV12-4
clone_size: NA
cdr3_aa: CASSSPSLAPYNEQFF

j_call: TRBJ2-7
v_call: TRBV20-1
clone_size: NA
cdr3_aa: CSARTGSTYEQYF

j_call: TRBJ2-2
v_call: TRBV10-3
clone_size: medium-sized
cdr3_aa: CAISEAGNTGELFF

j_call: TRBJ2-5
v_call: TRBV29-1
clone_size: medium-sized
cdr3_aa: CSVERAGGPQETQYF

j_call: TRBJ2-3
v_call: TRBV30
clone_size: NA
cdr3_aa: CAATITDTQYF

j_call: TRBJ2-7
v_call: TRBV5-1
clone_size: NA
cdr3_aa: CASSLAQGYNAYEQYF

j_call: TRBJ2-1
v_call: TRBV29-1
clone_size: NA
cdr3_aa: CSVEGRGRIDEQFF

j_call: TRBJ2-1
v_call: TRBV6-6
clone_size: NA
cdr3_aa: CASSTGTSASSYNEQFF

j_call: TRBJ2-7
v_call: TRBV2
clone_size: NA
cdr3_aa: CASRNGLAGVEQYF

j_call: TRBJ2-1
v_call: TRBV6-1
clone_size: NA
cdr3_aa: CASRALEELYNEQFF